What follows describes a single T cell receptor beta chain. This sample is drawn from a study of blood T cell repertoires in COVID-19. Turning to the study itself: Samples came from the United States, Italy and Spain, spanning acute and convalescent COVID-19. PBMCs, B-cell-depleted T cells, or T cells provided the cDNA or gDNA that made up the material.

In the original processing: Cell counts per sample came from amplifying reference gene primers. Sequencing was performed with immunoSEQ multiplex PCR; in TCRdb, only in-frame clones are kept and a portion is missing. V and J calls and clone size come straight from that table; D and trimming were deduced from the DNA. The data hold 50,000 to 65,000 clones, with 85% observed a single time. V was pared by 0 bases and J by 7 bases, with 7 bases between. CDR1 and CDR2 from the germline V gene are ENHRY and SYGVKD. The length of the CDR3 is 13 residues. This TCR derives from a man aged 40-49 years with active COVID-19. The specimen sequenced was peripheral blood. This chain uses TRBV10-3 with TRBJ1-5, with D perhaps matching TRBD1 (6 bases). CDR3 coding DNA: TGTGCCATCAGTGAGTCACAGGGCCAGCCCCAGCATTTT. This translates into CAISESQGQPQHF.